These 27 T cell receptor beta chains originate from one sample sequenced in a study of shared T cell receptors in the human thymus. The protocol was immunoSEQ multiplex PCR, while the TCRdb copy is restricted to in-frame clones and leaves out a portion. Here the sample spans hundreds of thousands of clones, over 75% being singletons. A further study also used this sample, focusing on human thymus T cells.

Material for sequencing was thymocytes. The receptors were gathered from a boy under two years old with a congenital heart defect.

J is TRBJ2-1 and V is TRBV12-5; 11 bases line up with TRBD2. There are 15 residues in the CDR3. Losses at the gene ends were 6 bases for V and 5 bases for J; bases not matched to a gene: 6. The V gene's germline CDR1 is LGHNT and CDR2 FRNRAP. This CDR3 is CASGLAGVGDNEQFF. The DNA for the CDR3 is TGTGCTAGTGGACTAGCGGGGGTAGGGGACAATGAGCAGTTCTTC. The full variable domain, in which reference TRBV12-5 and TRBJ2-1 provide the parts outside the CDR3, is DARVTQTPRHKVTEMGQEVTMRCQPILGHNTVFWYRQTMMQGLELLAYFRNRAPLDDSGMPKDRFSAEMPDATLATLKIQPSEPRDSAVYFCASGLAGVGDNEQFFGPGTRLTVL.

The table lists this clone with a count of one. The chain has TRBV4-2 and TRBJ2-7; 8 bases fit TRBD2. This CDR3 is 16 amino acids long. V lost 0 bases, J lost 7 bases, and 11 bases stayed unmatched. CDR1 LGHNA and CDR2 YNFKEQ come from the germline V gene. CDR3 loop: CASSQETGGPPEEQYF. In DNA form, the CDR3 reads TGTGCCAGCAGCCAAGAAACGGGAGGGCCTCCTGAGGAGCAGTACTTC.

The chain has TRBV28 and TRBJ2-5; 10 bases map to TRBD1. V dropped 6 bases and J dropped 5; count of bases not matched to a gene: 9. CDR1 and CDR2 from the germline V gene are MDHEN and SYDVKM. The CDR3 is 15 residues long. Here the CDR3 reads CASRNRDRGDETQYF. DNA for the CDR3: TGTGCCAGCAGAAATCGGGACAGGGGAGATGAGACCCAGTACTTC.

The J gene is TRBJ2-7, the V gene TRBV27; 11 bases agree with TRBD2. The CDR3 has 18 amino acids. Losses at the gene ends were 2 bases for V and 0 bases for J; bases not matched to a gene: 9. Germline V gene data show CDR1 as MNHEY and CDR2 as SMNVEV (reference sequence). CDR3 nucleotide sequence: TGTGCCAGCAGTTTAAGTCCTAGCGGGAGGCCCAACTCCTACGAGCAGTACTTC. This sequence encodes CASSLSPSGRPNSYEQYF.

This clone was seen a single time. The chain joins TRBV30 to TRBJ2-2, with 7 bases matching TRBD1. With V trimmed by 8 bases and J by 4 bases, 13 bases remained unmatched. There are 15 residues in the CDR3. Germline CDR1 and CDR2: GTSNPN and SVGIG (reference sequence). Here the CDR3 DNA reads TGTGCCCGGAATTCCGGGACAGTAAGCACCGGGGAGCTGTTTTTT. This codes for CARNSGTVSTGELFF. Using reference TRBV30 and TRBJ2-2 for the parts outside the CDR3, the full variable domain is SQTIHQWPATLVQPVGSPLSLECTVEGTSNPNLYWYRQAAGRGLQLLFYSVGIGQISSEVPQNLSASRPQDRQFILSSKKLLLSDSGFYLCARNSGTVSTGELFFGEGSRLTVL.

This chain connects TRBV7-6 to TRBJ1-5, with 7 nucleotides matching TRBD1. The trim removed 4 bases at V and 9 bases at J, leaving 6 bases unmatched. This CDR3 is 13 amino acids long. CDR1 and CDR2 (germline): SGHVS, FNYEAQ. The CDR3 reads CASSSDRLGPQHF. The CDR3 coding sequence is TGTGCCAGCAGCTCGGACAGGCTAGGGCCCCAGCATTTT.

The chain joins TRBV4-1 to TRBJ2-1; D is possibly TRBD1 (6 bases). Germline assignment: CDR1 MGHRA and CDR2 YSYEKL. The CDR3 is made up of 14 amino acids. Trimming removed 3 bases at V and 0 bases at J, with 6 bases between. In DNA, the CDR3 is TGCGCCAGCAGCCAGGACAGCTCCTACAATGAGCAGTTCTTC. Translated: CASSQDSSYNEQFF.

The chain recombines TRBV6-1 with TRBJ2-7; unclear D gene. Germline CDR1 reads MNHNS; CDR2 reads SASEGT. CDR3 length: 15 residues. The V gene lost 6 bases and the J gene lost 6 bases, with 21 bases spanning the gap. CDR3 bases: TGTGCCAGCAGATTAAAAAACAGCTCCCAGGCCGAGCAGTACTTC. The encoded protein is CASRLKNSSQAEQYF.

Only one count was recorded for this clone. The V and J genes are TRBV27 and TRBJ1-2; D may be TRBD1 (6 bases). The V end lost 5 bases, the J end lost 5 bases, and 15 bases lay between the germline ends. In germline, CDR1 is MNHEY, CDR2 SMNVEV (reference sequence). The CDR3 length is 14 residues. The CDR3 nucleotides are TGTGCCAGCAGTACCCGTGGCAGGGGATATGGCTACACCTTC. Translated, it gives CASSTRGRGYGYTF.

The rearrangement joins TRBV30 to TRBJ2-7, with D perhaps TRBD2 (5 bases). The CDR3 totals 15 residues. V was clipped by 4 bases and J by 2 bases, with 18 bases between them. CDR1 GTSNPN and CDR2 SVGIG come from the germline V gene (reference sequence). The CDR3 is CAWTRAVGATYEQYF. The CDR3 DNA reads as TGTGCCTGGACCAGAGCGGTCGGCGCCACCTACGAGCAGTACTTC.

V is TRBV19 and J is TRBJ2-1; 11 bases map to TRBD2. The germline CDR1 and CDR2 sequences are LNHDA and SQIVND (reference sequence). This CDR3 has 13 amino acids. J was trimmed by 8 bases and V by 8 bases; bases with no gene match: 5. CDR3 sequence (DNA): TGTGCCAGTGAGGCGGGACTAGCGGATGAGCAGTTCTTC. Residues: CASEAGLADEQFF.

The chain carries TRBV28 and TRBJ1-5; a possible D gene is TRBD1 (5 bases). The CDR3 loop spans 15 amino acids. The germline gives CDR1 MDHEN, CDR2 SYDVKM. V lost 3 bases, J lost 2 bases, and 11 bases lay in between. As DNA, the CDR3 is TGTGCCAGCAGTTTCTTCAGGGAGGGCAATCAGCCCCAGCATTTT. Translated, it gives CASSFFREGNQPQHF.

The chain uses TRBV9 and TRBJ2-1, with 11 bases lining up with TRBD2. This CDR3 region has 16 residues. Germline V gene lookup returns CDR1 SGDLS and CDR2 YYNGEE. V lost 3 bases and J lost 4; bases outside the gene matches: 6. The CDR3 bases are TGTGCCAGCAGCGGAAAGGGACTAGCGGTATACAATGAGCAGTTCTTC. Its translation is CASSGKGLAVYNEQFF.

CDR3 region: CASSLAGGQGCQPQHF. The CDR3, as DNA: TGTGCCAGCAGCTTAGCGGGCGGACAGGGGTGTCAGCCCCAGCATTTT. The chain carries TRBV11-3 and TRBJ1-5; 9 nucleotides agree with TRBD1. With 1 base clipped from V and 6 bases from J, the junction kept 7 bases outside the gene matches. The CDR3 has 16 amino acids. The germline gives CDR1 SGHNT, CDR2 YENEEA.

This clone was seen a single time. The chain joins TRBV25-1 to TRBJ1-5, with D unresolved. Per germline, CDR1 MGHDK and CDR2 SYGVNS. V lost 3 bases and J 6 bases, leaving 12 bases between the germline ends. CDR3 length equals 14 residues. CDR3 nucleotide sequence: TGTGCCAGCAGTGAGGAGGGTGTGGGTCAGCCCCAGCATTTT. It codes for CASSEEGVGQPQHF. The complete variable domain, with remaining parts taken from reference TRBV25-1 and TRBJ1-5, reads EADIYQTPRYLVIGTGKKITLECSQTMGHDKMYWYQQDPGMELHLIHYSYGVNSTEKGDLSSESTVSRIRTEHFPLTLESARPSHTSQYLCASSEEGVGQPQHFGDGTRLSIL.

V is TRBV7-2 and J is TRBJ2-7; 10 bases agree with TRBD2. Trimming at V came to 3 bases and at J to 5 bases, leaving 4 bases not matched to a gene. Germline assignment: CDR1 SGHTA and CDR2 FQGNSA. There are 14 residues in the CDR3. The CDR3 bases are TGTGCCAGCAGCTTGGCTAGCGGGAGACACGAGCAGTACTTC. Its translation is CASSLASGRHEQYF.

This CDR3 is CSAGSGNTIYF. The CDR3, as DNA: TGCAGTGCCGGGTCTGGAAACACCATATATTTT. The chain couples TRBV20-1 to TRBJ1-3; no reliable D call. The length of the CDR3 is 11 residues. CDR1 and CDR2 from the germline V gene are DFQATT and SNEGSKA (reference sequence). Deletions cut 6 bases from V and 1 base from J, with 4 bases between.

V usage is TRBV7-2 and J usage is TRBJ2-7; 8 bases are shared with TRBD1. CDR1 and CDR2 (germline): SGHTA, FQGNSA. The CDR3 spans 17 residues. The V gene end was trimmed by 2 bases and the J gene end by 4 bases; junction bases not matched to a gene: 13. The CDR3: CASSLSPRTGKMYEQYF. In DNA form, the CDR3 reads TGTGCCAGCAGCTTATCCCCCCGGACAGGGAAGATGTACGAGCAGTACTTC.

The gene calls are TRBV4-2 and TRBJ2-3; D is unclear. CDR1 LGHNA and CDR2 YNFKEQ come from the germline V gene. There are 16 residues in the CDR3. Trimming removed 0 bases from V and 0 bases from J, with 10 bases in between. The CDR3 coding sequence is TGTGCCAGCAGCCAAGAGTCCGTAGCTAGCACAGATACGCAGTATTTT. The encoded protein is CASSQESVASTDTQYF.

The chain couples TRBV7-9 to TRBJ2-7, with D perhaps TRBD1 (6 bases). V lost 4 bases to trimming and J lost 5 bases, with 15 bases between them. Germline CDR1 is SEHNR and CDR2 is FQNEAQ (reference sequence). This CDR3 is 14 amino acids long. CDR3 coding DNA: TGTGCCAGCAGCTCTCAGGGGATAGTCGACGAGCAGTACTTC. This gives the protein CASSSQGIVDEQYF.

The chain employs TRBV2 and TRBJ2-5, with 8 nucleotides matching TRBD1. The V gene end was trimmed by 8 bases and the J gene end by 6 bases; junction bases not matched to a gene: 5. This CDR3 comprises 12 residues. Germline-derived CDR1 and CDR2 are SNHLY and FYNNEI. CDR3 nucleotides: TGTGCCAGCCCGGACAGGGCGCAGACCCAGTACTTC. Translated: CASPDRAQTQYF.

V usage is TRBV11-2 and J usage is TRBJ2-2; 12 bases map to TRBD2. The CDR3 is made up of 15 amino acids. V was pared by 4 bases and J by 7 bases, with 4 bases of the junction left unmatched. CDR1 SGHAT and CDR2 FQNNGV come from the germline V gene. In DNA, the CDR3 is TGTGCCAGCAGCTACGGACTAGCGGGACACGGGGAGCTGTTTTTT. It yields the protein CASSYGLAGHGELFF.

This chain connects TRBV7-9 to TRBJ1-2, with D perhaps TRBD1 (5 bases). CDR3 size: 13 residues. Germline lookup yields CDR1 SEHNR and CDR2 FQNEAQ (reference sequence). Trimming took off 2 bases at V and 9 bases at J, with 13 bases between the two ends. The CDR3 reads CASSLFEGRSYTF. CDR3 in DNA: TGTGCCAGCAGCTTATTCGAGGGGAGGAGCTACACCTTC.

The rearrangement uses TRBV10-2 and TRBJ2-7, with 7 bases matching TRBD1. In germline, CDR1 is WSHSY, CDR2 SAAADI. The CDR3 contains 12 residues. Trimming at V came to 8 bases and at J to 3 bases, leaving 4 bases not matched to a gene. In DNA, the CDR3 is TGCGCCAGCCGGGACAGTGTCTACGAGCAGTACTTC. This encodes CASRDSVYEQYF.

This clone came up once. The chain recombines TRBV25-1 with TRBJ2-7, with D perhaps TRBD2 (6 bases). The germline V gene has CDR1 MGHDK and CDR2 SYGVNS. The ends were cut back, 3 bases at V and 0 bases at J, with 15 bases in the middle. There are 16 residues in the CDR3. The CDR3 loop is CASSERDGYSSYEQYF. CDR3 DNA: TGTGCCAGCAGTGAGCGGGACGGATACAGCTCCTACGAGCAGTACTTC.

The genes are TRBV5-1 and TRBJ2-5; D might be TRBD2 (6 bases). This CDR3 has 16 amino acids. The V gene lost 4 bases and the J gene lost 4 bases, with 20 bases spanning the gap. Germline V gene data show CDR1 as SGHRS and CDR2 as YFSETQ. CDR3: CASSRPGLPRGETQYF. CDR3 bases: TGCGCCAGCAGCCGTCCGGGACTCCCAAGGGGAGAGACCCAGTACTTC.

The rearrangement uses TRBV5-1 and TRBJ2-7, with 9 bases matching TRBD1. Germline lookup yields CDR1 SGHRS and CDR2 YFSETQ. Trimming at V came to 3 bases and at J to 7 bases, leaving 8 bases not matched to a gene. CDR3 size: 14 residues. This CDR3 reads CASSSGTGPGEQYF. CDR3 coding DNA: TGCGCCAGCAGCTCCGGGACAGGGCCAGGGGAGCAGTACTTC.